This T cell receptor beta chain was sequenced for a study of read filtering for tumor transcriptome and immune sequencing. Across the whole study: Patients were 17 to 20 male and 13 to 15 female, mean age approximately 70 years, range 47 to 80.

This clonotype was picked up a small number of times. Its specificity is not known. The germline CDR1 and CDR2 sequences are DFQATT and SNEGSKA (reference sequence). This CDR3 region has 13 residues. Trimming left V 6 bases short and J 4 bases short, with 15 bases between. Broader study findings: Single-read clonotypes: 80% to 90% of IR-seq clonotypes (around 3.4% of reads), roughly 73% of RNA-seq clonotypes (nearly 45% of reads).

The library was built from 400 to 500 ng RNA with molecular barcoded adaptors for alpha/delta and beta/gamma chains. TCRdb independently ran MiXCR on the reads; one entry per CDR3 protein. The sample gives roughly 56,000 distinct CDR3 sequences, around 18% of which show up once; over 12% is in the top ten. The TCR sequence derives from a donor aged 40 or over with multiple myeloma. The genes are TRBV20-1 and TRBJ2-5; D gene unclear. What was sequenced was a population of CD138-negative cells sorted from bone marrow. The CDR3: CSAEDRSGETQYF. Written as DNA, the CDR3 is TGCAGTGCCGAGGACCGGAGTGGAGAGACCCAGTACTTC.